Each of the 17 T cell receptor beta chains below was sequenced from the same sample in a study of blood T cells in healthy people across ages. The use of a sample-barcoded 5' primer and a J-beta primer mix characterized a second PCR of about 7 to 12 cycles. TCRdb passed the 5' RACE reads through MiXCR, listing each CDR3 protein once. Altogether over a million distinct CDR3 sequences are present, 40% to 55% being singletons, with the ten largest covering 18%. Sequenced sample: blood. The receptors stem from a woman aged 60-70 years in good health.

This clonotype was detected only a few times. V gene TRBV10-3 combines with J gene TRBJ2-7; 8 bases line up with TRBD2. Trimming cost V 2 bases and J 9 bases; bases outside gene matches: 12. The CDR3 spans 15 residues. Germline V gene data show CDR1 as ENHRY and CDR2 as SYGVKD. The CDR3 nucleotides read TGTGCCATCAGTGAGAGCGGGAGTACCGGGGACGTGCAGTACTTC. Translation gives CAISESGSTGDVQYF.

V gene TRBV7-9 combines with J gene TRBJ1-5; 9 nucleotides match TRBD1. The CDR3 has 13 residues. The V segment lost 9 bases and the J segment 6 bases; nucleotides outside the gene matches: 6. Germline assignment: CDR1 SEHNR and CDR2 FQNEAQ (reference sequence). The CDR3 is CARDRGICQPQHF. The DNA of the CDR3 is TGTGCCAGGGACAGGGGAATTTGTCAGCCCCAGCATTTT. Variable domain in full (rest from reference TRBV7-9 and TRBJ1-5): DTGVSQNPRHKITKRGQNVTFRCDPISEHNRLYWYRQTLGQGPEFLTYFQNEAQLEKSRLLSDRFSAERPKGSFSTLEIQRTEQGDSAMYLCARDRGICQPQHFGDGTRLSIL.

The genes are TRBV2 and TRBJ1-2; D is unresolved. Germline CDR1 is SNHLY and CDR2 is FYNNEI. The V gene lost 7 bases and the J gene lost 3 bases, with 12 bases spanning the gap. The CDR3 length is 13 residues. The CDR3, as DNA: TGTGCCAGCACACCCGGAGCCGACTATGGCTACACCTTC. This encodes CASTPGADYGYTF. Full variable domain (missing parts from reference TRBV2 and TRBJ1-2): EPEVTQTPSHQVTQMGQEVILRCVPISNHLYFYWYRQILGQKVEFLVSFYNNEISEKSEIFDDQFSVERPDGSNFTLKIRSTKLEDSAMYFCASTPGADYGYTFGSGTRLTVV.

CDR3 region: CSAPGLECILGELFF. The CDR3 DNA sequence: TGCAGTGCTCCGGGACTAGAGTGCATTCTCGGGGAGCTGTTTTTT. V gene TRBV20-1 combines with J gene TRBJ2-2; 8 nucleotides agree with TRBD2. This CDR3 has 15 residues. The ends lost 5 bases at V and 7 bases at J; junction bases unmatched: 12. CDR1 is DFQATT, CDR2 SNEGSKA, per germline (reference sequence).

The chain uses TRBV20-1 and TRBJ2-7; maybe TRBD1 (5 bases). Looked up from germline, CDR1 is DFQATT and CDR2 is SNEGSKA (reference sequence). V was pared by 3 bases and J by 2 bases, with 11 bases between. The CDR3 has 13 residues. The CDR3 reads CSARWGKAYEQYF. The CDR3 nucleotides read TGCAGTGCTAGGTGGGGCAAAGCCTACGAGCAGTACTTC.

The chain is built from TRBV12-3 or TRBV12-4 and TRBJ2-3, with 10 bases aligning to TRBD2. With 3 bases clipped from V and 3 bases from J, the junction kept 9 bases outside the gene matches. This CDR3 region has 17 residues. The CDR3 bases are TGTGCCAGCAGTTTTGGAGCGGGAGGGTCAAGAACAGATACGCAGTATTTT. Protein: CASSFGAGGSRTDTQYF.

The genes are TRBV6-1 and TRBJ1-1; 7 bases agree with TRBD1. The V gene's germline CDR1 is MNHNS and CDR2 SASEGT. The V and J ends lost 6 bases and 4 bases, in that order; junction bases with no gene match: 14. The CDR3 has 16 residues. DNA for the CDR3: TGTGCCAGCAGAATACAGGGGAAGGGTGCCGGCACTGAAGCTTTCTTT. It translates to CASRIQGKGAGTEAFF.

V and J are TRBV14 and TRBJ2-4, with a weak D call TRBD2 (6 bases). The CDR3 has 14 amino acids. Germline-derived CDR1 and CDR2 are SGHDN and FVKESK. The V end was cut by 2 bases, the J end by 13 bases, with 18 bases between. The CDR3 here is CASSQNSGAVEQYF. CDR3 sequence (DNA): TGTGCCAGCAGCCAAAATTCGGGAGCAGTGGAGCAGTACTTC.

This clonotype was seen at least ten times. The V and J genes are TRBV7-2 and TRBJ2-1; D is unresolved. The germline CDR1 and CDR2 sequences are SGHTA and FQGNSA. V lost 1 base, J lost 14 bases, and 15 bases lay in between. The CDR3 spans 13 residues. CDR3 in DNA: TGTGCCAGCAGCTTAGAGCCCCGGACGGAAAAGTTCTTC. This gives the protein CASSLEPRTEKFF.

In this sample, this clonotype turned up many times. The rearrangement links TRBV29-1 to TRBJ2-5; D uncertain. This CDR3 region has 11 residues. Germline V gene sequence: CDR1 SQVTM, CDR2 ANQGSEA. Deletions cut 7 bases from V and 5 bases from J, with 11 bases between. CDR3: CSADLGETQYF. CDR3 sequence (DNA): TGCAGCGCAGACCTGGGGGAGACCCAGTACTTC.

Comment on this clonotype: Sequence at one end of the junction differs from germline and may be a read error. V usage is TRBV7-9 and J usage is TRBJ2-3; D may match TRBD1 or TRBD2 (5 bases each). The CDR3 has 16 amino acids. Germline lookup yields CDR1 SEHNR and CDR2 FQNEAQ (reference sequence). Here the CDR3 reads CTSSPEGRSSTDTQYF. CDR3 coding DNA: TGTACCAGCAGCCCCGAGGGACGGTCTAGCACAGATACGCAGTATTTT.

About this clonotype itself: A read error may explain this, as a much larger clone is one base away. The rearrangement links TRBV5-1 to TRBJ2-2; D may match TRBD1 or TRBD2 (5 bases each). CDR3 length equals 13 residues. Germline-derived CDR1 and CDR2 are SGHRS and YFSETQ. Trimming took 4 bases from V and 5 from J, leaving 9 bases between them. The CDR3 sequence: CASSRGVTGELFF. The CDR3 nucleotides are TGCGCCAGCAGCCGAGGGGTTACCGGGGAGCTGTTTTTT.

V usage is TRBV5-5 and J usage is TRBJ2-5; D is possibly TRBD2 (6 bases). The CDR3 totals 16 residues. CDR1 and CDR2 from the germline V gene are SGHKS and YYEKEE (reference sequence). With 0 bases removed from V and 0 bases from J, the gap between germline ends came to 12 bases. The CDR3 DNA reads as TGTGCCAGCAGCTTGGGGACTACTTCGTACCAAGAGACCCAGTACTTC. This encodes CASSLGTTSYQETQYF.

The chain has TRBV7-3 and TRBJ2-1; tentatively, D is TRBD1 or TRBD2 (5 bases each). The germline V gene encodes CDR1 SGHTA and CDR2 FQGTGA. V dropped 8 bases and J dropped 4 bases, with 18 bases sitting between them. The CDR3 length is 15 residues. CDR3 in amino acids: CASGEGGTAYNEQFF. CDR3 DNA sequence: TGTGCCAGCGGCGAAGGTGGGACCGCATACAATGAGCAGTTCTTC.

This CDR3 reads CASSTLPDTQYF. CDR3 in DNA: TGTGCCAGCAGTACCCTACCCGATACGCAGTATTTT. V usage is TRBV28 and J usage is TRBJ2-3, with D unresolved. This CDR3 has 12 amino acids. Germline CDR1 and CDR2: MDHEN and SYDVKM. Trimming shortened V by 5 bases and J by 6 bases, and 9 bases separated the two germline ends. The full variable domain, in which reference TRBV28 and TRBJ2-3 provide the parts outside the CDR3, is DVKVTQSSRYLVKRTGEKVFLECVQDMDHENMFWYRQDPGLGLRLIYFSYDVKMKEKGDIPEGYSVSREKKERFSLILESASTNQTSMYLCASSTLPDTQYFGPGTRLTVL.

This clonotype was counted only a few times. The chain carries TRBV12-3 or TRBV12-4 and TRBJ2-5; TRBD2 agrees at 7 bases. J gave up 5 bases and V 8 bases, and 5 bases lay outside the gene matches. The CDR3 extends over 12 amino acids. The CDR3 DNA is TGTGCCAGCCGGCGGGGGTTGGAGACCCAGTACTTC. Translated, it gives CASRRGLETQYF.

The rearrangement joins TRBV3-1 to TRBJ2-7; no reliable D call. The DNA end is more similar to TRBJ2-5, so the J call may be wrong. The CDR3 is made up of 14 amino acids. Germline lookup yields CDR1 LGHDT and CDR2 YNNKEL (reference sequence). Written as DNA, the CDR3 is TGTGCCAGCAGCCAAGATGGGGATCACGAGACCCAGTACTTC. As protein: CASSQDGDHETQYF.